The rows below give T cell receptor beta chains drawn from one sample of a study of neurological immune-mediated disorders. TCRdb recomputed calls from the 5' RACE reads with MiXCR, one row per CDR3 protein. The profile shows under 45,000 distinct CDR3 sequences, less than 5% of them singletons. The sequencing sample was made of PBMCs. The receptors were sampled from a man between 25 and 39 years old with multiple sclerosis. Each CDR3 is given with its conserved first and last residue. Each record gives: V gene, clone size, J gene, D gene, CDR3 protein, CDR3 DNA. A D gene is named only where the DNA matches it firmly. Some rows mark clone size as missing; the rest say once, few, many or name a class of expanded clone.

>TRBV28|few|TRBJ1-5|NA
CASSFRGKGNQPQHF
TGTGCCAGCTCCTTTAGGGGGAAGGGAAATCAGCCCCAGCATTTT
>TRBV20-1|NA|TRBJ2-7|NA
CSAHQLRTYEQYF
TGCAGTGCTCATCAGCTACGGACCTACGAGCAGTACTTC
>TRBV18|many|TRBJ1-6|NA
CASSRGGVVNSPLHF
TGTGCCAGCTCCCGGGGAGGGGTGGTCAATTCACCCCTCCACTTT
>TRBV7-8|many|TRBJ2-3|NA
CASSLGSRRDTQYF
TGTGCCAGCAGCTTAGGCAGCCGCCGCGATACGCAGTATTTT
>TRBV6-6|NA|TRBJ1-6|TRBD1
CASSSLGQPYNSPLHF
TGTGCCAGCAGTTCCCTGGGACAGCCCTATAATTCACCCCTCCACTTT
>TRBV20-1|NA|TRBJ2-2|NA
CSARLGGARITGELFF
TGCAGTGCTAGACTGGGGGGCGCAAGAATTACCGGGGAGCTGTTTTTT
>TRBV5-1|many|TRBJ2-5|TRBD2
CASSQTGLAAQETQYF
TGCGCCAGCAGCCAAACGGGACTAGCGGCCCAAGAGACCCAGTACTTC
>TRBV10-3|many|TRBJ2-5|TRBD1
CAISDRGQETQYF
TGTGCCATCAGCGACAGGGGCCAAGAGACCCAGTACTTC
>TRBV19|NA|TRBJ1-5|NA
CASSRVYQPQNF
TGTGCCAGTAGTAGAGTGTATCAGCCCCAGAATTTT
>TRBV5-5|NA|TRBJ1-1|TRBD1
CASSLIQGGTEAFF
TGTGCCAGCAGCTTGATCCAGGGGGGGACTGAAGCTTTCTTT
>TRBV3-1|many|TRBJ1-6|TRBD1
CASSLQGAYNSPLHF
TGTGCCAGCAGCCTACAGGGGGCCTATAATTCACCCCTCCACTTT
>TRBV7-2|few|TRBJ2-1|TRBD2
CASSLSGGHYNEQFF
TGTGCCAGCAGCTTGAGCGGGGGGCACTACAATGAGCAGTTCTTC
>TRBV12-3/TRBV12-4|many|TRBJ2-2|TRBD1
CASSPPKGQGSTGELFF
TGTGCCAGCAGCCCCCCCAAAGGACAGGGGAGCACCGGGGAGCTGTTTTTT
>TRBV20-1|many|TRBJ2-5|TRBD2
CSARLAGGPRETQYF
TGCAGTGCTAGACTAGCGGGGGGGCCTCGGGAGACCCAGTACTTC
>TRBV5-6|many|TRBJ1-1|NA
CASSHRPPYRVNTEAFF
TGTGCCAGCAGCCACAGACCCCCGTACAGGGTGAACACTGAAGCTTTCTTT
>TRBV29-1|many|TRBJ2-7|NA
CSVRSVYGYEQYF
TGCAGCGTTCGATCAGTCTATGGGTACGAGCAGTACTTC
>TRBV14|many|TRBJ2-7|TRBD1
CASSQHRDRRYEQYF
TGTGCCAGCAGCCAACACCGGGACAGACGCTACGAGCAGTACTTC
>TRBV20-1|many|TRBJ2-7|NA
CSARGVRSYEQYF
TGCAGTGCTAGAGGGGTCAGAAGTTACGAGCAGTACTTC
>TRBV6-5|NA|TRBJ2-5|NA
CASSRTVQETQYF
TGTGCCAGCAGTCGGACCGTCCAAGAGACCCAGTACTTC
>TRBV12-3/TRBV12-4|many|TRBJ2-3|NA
CASTPPAPRTDTQYF
TGTGCCAGCACCCCGCCGGCTCCCCGCACAGATACGCAGTATTTT
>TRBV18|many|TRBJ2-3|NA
CASSPSQGTDTQYF
TGTGCCAGCTCACCTTCTCAGGGCACAGATACGCAGTATTTT
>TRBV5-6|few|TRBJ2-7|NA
CASTRDSYEQYF
TGTGCCAGCACACGGGACTCCTACGAGCAGTACTTC
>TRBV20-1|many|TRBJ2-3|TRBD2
CSASFAGVGTDTQYF
TGCAGTGCTAGTTTTGCGGGAGTCGGCACAGATACGCAGTATTTT
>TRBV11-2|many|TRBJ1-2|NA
CASSPRGSRQALVGYGYTF
TGTGCCAGCAGCCCTAGGGGATCACGGCAGGCCCTCGTGGGCTATGGCTACACCTTC
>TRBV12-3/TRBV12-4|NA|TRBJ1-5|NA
CASSSNSYQPQHF
TGTGCCAGCAGTTCTAACTCGTATCAGCCCCAGCATTTT
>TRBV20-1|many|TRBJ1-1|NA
CSAADGAEVTEAFF
TGCAGTGCTGCCGACGGGGCCGAGGTCACTGAAGCTTTCTTT
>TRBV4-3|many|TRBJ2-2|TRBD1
CASSQDRDSLAGELFF
TGCGCCAGCAGCCAAGATCGGGACAGCTTGGCCGGGGAGCTGTTTTTT
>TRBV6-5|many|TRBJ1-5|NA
CASSYSRSEGQPQNF
TGTGCCAGCAGTTACTCTCGTTCAGAGGGTCAGCCCCAGAATTTT
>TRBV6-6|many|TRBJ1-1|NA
CASRFDSNTEAFF
TGTGCCAGCAGATTTGACAGCAACACTGAAGCTTTCTTT
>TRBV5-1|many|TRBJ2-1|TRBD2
CASSLPSGSSYNEQFF
TGCGCCAGCAGCTTACCTAGCGGATCTTCCTACAATGAGCAGTTCTTC
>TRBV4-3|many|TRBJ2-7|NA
CASSQDRVRTSRYEQYF
TGCGCCAGCAGCCAAGATAGGGTTCGGACATCCCGCTACGAGCAGTACTTC
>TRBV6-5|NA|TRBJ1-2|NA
CASSPDSLYGYTF
TGTGCCAGCAGCCCCGACAGCCTCTATGGCTACACCTTC
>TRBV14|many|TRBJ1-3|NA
CASSQFVFSGNTIYF
TGTGCCAGCAGCCAATTTGTATTCTCCGGAAACACCATATATTTT
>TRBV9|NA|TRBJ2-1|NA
CASGIANEQFF
TGTGCCAGCGGTATCGCCAATGAGCAGTTCTTC
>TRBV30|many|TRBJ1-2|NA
CAFPDGGVPGYTF
TGTGCCTTTCCCGACGGGGGGGTGCCCGGCTACACCTTC
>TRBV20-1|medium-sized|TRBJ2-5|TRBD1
CSADRGLHEAQYF
TGCAGTGCCGACAGGGGACTCCATGAAGCCCAGTACTTC
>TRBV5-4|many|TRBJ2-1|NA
CASSRSESSYNEQFF
TGTGCCAGCAGCCGATCGGAGTCTTCCTACAATGAGCAGTTCTTC
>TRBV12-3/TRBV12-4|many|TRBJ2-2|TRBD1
CASSPDRAPGELFF
TGTGCCAGCAGCCCAGACAGGGCGCCCGGGGAGCTGTTTTTT
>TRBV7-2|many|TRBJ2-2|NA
CASSGWDGTGELFF
TGTGCCAGCAGCGGCTGGGACGGCACCGGGGAGCTGTTTTTT